Below are 11 T cell receptor beta chains sequenced from a single sample in a study of tumor-infiltrating lymphocytes in localized non-small cell lung cancer. Clones were sequenced by immunoSEQ multiplex PCR, and TCRdb holds only the in-frame ones, with some missing. The sample contains about 9,200 clones, just under 85% of which appear only once. The sample taken for sequencing was uninvolved lung tissue not adjacent to the tumor. All receptors come from a human donor with non-small cell lung cancer.

V and J are TRBV7-9 and TRBJ2-5; D is uncertain. V shed 5 bases and J shed 2 bases, with 9 bases lying between them. CDR1 and CDR2 from the germline V gene are SEHNR and FQNEAQ (reference sequence). The CDR3 spans 13 residues. The CDR3 DNA is TGTGCCAGCAGCGATGACTGGCAAGAGACCCAGTACTTC. As protein: CASSDDWQETQYF.

This sequence joins TRBV10-1 and TRBJ2-2; D is unclear. CDR1 is WNHNN, CDR2 SYGVQD, per germline (reference sequence). The length of the CDR3 is 13 residues. Trimming left V 6 bases short and J 6 bases short, with 11 bases between. DNA of the CDR3: TGCGCCAGCAGCCCCTCGATTGCCGGGGAGCTGTTTTTT. It codes for CASSPSIAGELFF.

V usage is TRBV2 and J usage is TRBJ1-4; TRBD1 might be the D (5 bases). The V gene lost 8 bases and the J gene lost 0 bases, with 19 bases spanning the gap. This CDR3 has 17 amino acids. CDR1 and CDR2 (germline): SNHLY, FYNNEI. CDR3 sequence (DNA): TGTGCCAGCGTCCAGATGACAGACCTTTCAACTAATGAAAAACTGTTTTTT. This gives the protein CASVQMTDLSTNEKLFF.

This rearrangement joins TRBV11-2 to TRBJ2-5; D is perhaps TRBD2 (6 bases). This CDR3 region has 16 residues. The germline V gene encodes CDR1 SGHAT and CDR2 FQNNGV. Trimming left V 3 bases short and J 4 bases short, with 18 bases between. The CDR3 bases are TGTGCCAGCAGCTTCCGACTAGACTGGGACGGAGAGACCCAGTACTTC. Amino acids: CASSFRLDWDGETQYF.

The chain employs TRBV5-1 and TRBJ2-3; no definite D call. This CDR3 is 14 amino acids long. Germline assignment: CDR1 SGHRS and CDR2 YFSETQ. V dropped 4 bases and J dropped 1 base, with 10 bases sitting between them. The CDR3 spells CASSPHSGTDTQYF. The CDR3 DNA sequence: TGCGCCAGCAGCCCCCACAGCGGCACAGATACGCAGTATTTT.

The chain combines TRBV4-1 with TRBJ2-7, with D possibly TRBD2 on 6 matching bases. Germline V gene sequence: CDR1 MGHRA, CDR2 YSYEKL. V lost 4 bases and J lost 4, with 17 bases in between. The CDR3 spans 15 residues. DNA for the CDR3: TGCGCCAGCAGCCTGCTAGGGACTTTACAGTACGAGCAGTACTTC. Residues: CASSLLGTLQYEQYF.

This chain joins TRBV11-2 and TRBJ2-3; TRBD2 matches at 8 bases. Germline CDR1 is SGHAT and CDR2 is FQNNGV. After removal of 0 bases from V and 2 bases from J, the junction contained 7 bases not matched to a gene. The CDR3 covers 17 residues. In DNA, the CDR3 is TGTGCCAGCAGCTTAGAGGTGCGAGCGGGGGACACAGATACGCAGTATTTT. This codes for CASSLEVRAGDTDTQYF.

The rearrangement uses TRBV6-5 and TRBJ1-1; TRBD1 agrees at 8 bases. CDR1 and CDR2 (germline): MNHEY, SVGAGI. This CDR3 spans 14 amino acids. J lost 1 base, V lost 2 bases, and 0 bases had no gene match. The CDR3 is CASSYGQGNTEAFF. CDR3 DNA: TGTGCCAGCAGTTACGGACAGGGGAACACTGAAGCTTTCTTT.

V gene TRBV5-1 combines with J gene TRBJ2-7, with TRBD2 matching 15 bases. CDR1 SGHRS and CDR2 YFSETQ come from the germline V gene. This CDR3 spans 17 amino acids. The ends lost 0 bases at V and 7 bases at J; junction bases unmatched: 8. In nucleotides, the CDR3 is TGCGCCAGCAGCTTGGAACGGGGACTAGCGGGAGGAGGGGAGCAGTACTTC. This encodes CASSLERGLAGGGEQYF. Together with reference TRBV5-1 and TRBJ2-7, the CDR3 gives the full variable domain: KAGVTQTPRYLIKTRGQQVTLSCSPISGHRSVSWYQQTPGQGLQFLFEYFSETQRNKGNFPGRFSGRQFSNSRSEMNVSTLELGDSALYLCASSLERGLAGGGEQYFGPGTRLTVT.

This clone was detected only a few times. V is TRBV11-2 and J is TRBJ1-2, with a tentative D call TRBD1 (5 bases). Deletions cut 1 base from V and 4 bases from J, with 19 bases between. The germline V gene encodes CDR1 SGHAT and CDR2 FQNNGV. This CDR3 region has 17 residues. The chain's CDR3 is CASSLVYGMGPVYGYTF. The CDR3 DNA follows: TGTGCCAGCAGCTTAGTGTACGGTATGGGGCCGGTCTATGGCTACACCTTC.

This sequence joins TRBV11-3 and TRBJ2-3, with TRBD2 matching over 12 bases. Germline V CDR1 and CDR2: SGHNT, YENEEA. The CDR3 is made up of 16 amino acids. The V and J ends lost 1 base and 2 bases, in that order; junction bases with no gene match: 1. The CDR3 loop is CASSLGLAGDTDTQYF. DNA for the CDR3: TGTGCCAGCAGCTTAGGACTAGCGGGGGACACAGATACGCAGTATTTT. Full variable domain (outside the CDR3, taken from reference TRBV11-3 and TRBJ2-3): EAGVVQSPRYKIIEKKQPVAFWCNPISGHNTLYWYLQNLGQGPELLIRYENEEAVDDSQLPKDRFSAERLKGVDSTLKIQPAELGDSAVYLCASSLGLAGDTDTQYFGPGTRLTVL.